This TCR beta chain was recovered during a study of shared clonotypes between healthy human individuals. TCRdb's table, derived via immunoSEQ multiplex PCR, lists solely in-frame clones and lacks some. The profile shows about 1.1 million clones, roughly 74% of them singletons. The receptor was isolated from a man aged 18 to 30 in good health. Some clones in this sample may be carry-over from other donors' samples. Sequencing was carried out using memory CD4+ T cells from PBMCs. Documented subset: CD45RA-negative fraction.

The CDR3 reads CASSDAAGVGEQYF. The CDR3 bases are TGTGCCAGCAGCGATGCGGCGGGTGTTGGCGAGCAGTACTTC. The chain is built from TRBV7-2 and TRBJ2-7; D possibly corresponds to TRBD2 (5 bases). Germline CDR1 is SGHTA and CDR2 is FQGNSA. The CDR3 sequence is 14 residues long. Trimming removed 5 bases from V and 6 bases from J, with 17 bases in between.